This T cell receptor beta chain came from a study of T cells in Graves' hyperthyroidism and ophthalmopathy. General study results and limits: Ophthalmopathy onset followed model prediction by a median about six months. Blood samples included most of the expanded thyroid clonotypes exceeding 0.001.

Out of around 10 ml of fresh peripheral blood came the PBMCs. From RNA transcripts, TCR beta CDR3 regions were amplified. HTBI primers were employed in a first-round RT-PCR of the TCR CDR3. Each CDR3 protein gets one entry after TCRdb re-called the multiplex PCR reads with MiXCR. The repertoire includes some 500,000 distinct CDR3 sequences, approximately 15% of them detected once, and roughly 17% sits in the top ten. The CDR3 extends over 11 amino acids. The germline CDR1 and CDR2 sequences are LGHNT and FRNRAP. The ends were cut back, 10 bases at V and 4 bases at J, with 10 bases in the middle. About this clonotype: Its target is not known.

The sample comprised blood. This clonotype originated in a woman under 30 with Graves' hyperthyroidism. This chain connects TRBV12-5 to TRBJ1-1; D might be TRBD1 (5 bases). The DNA for the CDR3 is TGTGCTATCCCAGGGACCACTGAAGCTTTCTTT. Translating it yields CAIPGTTEAFF.